This section outlines one TCR beta chain sequence together with its context. Its specificity is unknown. MiXCR, applied by TCRdb to the RT-PCR reads, yields one record per CDR3 protein. This sample carries about 520,000 distinct CDR3 sequences, around 9.9% of them seen once, and the ten largest clones take approximately 12%. The source of the sample is a study of response to subunit inactivated influenza vaccine. Study findings and constraints: Researchers suggested that each seasonal influenza vaccination recruits few new T cells.

V shed 3 bases and J shed 0 bases, with 6 bases lying between them. This CDR3 has 14 amino acids. In germline, CDR1 is SEHNR, CDR2 FQNEAQ (reference sequence). This sequence joins TRBV7-9 and TRBJ2-1; D may be TRBD2 (5 bases). The material sequenced was PBMCs from blood, taken around seven weeks after vaccination. The TCR was taken from a man in his fifties or sixties who received an inactivated influenza vaccine. In DNA form, the CDR3 reads TGTGCCAGCAGCTTGGAGGTCTCCTACAATGAGCAGTTCTTC. Translating it yields CASSLEVSYNEQFF.